The 9 T cell receptor beta chains listed next were all sequenced from one sample in a study of response to subunit inactivated influenza vaccine. TCRdb reprocessed the RT-PCR reads with MiXCR, giving one entry per CDR3 protein. The sample contains around 160,000 distinct CDR3 sequences, roughly a tenth of which appear only once. The starting material was non-naive T cells sorted from PBMCs, obtained about 40 days after vaccination. Receptors originate from a man over 45 who received an inactivated influenza vaccine.

V and J are TRBV4-3 and TRBJ2-6; D uncertain. Trimming removed 1 base at V and 2 bases at J, with 6 bases between. The CDR3 contains 15 residues. Germline loops: CDR1 LGHNA, CDR2 YSLEER. The CDR3 here is CASSQVGPGANVLTF. Here the CDR3 DNA reads TGCGCCAGCAGCCAAGTTGGGCCTGGGGCCAACGTCCTGACTTTC.

This clonotype was counted many times. This chain links TRBV15 with TRBJ2-3; TRBD2 agrees at 7 bases. Germline CDR1 reads LNHNV; CDR2 reads YYDKDF (reference sequence). CDR3 size: 15 residues. The V gene end was trimmed by 3 bases and the J gene end by 0 bases; junction bases not matched to a gene: 3. CDR3 sequence: CATSRETSSTDTQYF. The CDR3 coding sequence is TGTGCCACCAGCAGGGAGACTAGCAGCACAGATACGCAGTATTTT.

This sequence joins TRBV20-1 and TRBJ1-2; no clear D gene. This CDR3 comprises 13 residues. The V end was cut by 3 bases, the J end by 4 bases, with 12 bases between. CDR1 is DFQATT and CDR2 is SNEGSKA in the germline V gene (reference sequence). The CDR3 here is CSASASGLYGYTF. The DNA of the CDR3 is TGCAGTGCTAGTGCGTCGGGCCTCTATGGCTACACCTTC.

This clonotype was observed many times. V gene TRBV12-3 or TRBV12-4 combines with J gene TRBJ2-1; 9 bases align to TRBD2. Germline trimming cut 6 bases from V and 6 bases from J; bases unmatched to any gene: 9. This CDR3 spans 15 amino acids. CDR3 amino acids: CASRPRGREGNEQFF. Written as DNA, the CDR3 is TGTGCCAGCAGACCACGAGGGCGGGAGGGCAATGAGCAGTTCTTC.

This clonotype was observed a few times. J is TRBJ1-3 and V is TRBV11-2; D call uncertain. Trimming removed 4 bases from V and 2 bases from J, with 6 bases in between. CDR1 SGHAT and CDR2 FQNNGV come from the germline V gene. The CDR3 is 13 amino acids. The CDR3 region has the DNA TGTGCCAGCAGCTCCATGCCTGGAAACACCATATATTTT. Translated: CASSSMPGNTIYF.

This clonotype showed up many times. The chain combines TRBV18 with TRBJ2-5, with a possible D match to TRBD1 (5 bases). Trimming removed 3 bases at V and 2 bases at J, with 13 bases between. The germline V gene has CDR1 KGHSH and CDR2 LQKENI. The CDR3 runs 15 residues. CDR3: CASSPSRDPQETQYF. CDR3 coding DNA: TGTGCCAGCTCACCGAGCAGGGATCCACAAGAGACCCAGTACTTC.

The CDR3 sequence is CASSFRTSGGAQETQYF. The CDR3 nucleotides are TGTGCCAGCAGCTTTAGGACTAGCGGGGGGGCACAAGAGACCCAGTACTTC. V usage is TRBV7-2 and J usage is TRBJ2-5; 15 bases agree with TRBD2. After removal of 3 bases from V and 2 bases from J, the junction contained 4 bases not matched to a gene. The CDR3 contains 17 residues. Germline V gene sequence: CDR1 SGHTA, CDR2 FQGNSA.

Only a few counts were recorded for this clonotype. The CDR3 sequence is CASSLRGRDWAQYF. Here the CDR3 DNA reads TGTGCCAGCAGCTTAAGAGGGCGGGATTGGGCGCAGTATTTT. The chain employs TRBV11-2 and TRBJ2-3, with D tentatively TRBD2 (6 bases). Germline V gives CDR1 SGHAT, CDR2 FQNNGV. The CDR3 is 14 residues long. Trimming pared 2 bases from V and 10 bases from J, leaving 16 bases between.

There are a few counts of this clonotype. The chain has TRBV29-1 and TRBJ2-7, with a possible D match to TRBD1 (5 bases). The length of the CDR3 is 13 residues. V was cut by 6 bases and J by 1 base, with 13 bases left in between. Germline V lookup: CDR1 SQVTM, CDR2 ANQGSEA. CDR3 sequence (DNA): TGCAGCGTGTTGGAAGGGGTTTCCTACGAGCAGTACTTC. Translating gives CSVLEGVSYEQYF.